This T cell receptor beta chain was found in a study of OX40 agonist ivuxolimab in advanced cancers. The repertoire was sequenced with immunoSEQ multiplex PCR; TCRdb's copy has only in-frame clones and lacks some. The sample records about 37,000 clones, approximately 82% being singletons. The V and J ends lost 5 bases and 3 bases respectively, with 15 bases between them. The V gene's germline CDR1 is SGHRS and CDR2 YFSETQ. The CDR3 sequence is 14 residues long. The source was CD4+ or CD8+ T cells sorted from blood, collected in a trial of the OX40 agonist ivuxolimab. The origin of this receptor is an adult with an advanced solid tumor such as melanoma, head and neck, liver or kidney cancer. The chain links TRBV5-1 to TRBJ2-7; TRBD2 is a possible D gene (5 bases). For the CDR3, the DNA is TGCGCCAGCAGATTTGAGGACTCAGGCTACGAGCAGTACTTC. This translates into CASRFEDSGYEQYF.